This T cell receptor (beta chain) was sequenced for a study of Graves' ophthalmopathy and Graves' hyperthyroidism. At the level of the study: Stable hyperthyroid donors showed no ophthalmopathy during 18 months follow-up.

Transcripts of RNA were the source for amplifying TCR beta CDR3 regions. Scientists carried out first-round RT-PCR using HTBI primers and then a second-round multiplex PCR. Each CDR3 protein is one row after TCRdb ran MiXCR on the multiplex PCR reads. This table has roughly 600,000 distinct CDR3 sequences, under 45% appearing once. The study, taken as a whole, reports: Most clonotypes expanded in thyroid above 0.001 frequency were present in blood too.

A note on this clonotype: Antigen specificity is unknown.

This CDR3 spans 15 amino acids. Looked up from germline, CDR1 is SGDLS and CDR2 is YYNGEE. Trimming removed 4 bases from V and 10 bases from J; junction bases left unmatched: 8. The clonotype was recovered from an adult man with Graves' hyperthyroidism. Sequencing used peripheral blood or thyroid tissue (not recorded which). This chain uses TRBV9 with TRBJ1-6; 10 bases match TRBD1. The CDR3 DNA is TGTGCCAGCAGCACTTCGGGACAGGGGTTATCACCCCTCCACTTT. Residues: CASSTSGQGLSPLHF.